The clone carrying this T cell receptor beta chain was counted at least ten times. Its antigen is not known. A single record per CDR3 protein comes from TCRdb applying MiXCR to the RT-PCR reads. The table shows about half a million distinct CDR3 sequences, with 9.5% to 12% occurring only once. The data originate from a study of response to subunit inactivated influenza vaccine. The CDR3 consists of 17 residues. Trimming removed 0 bases at V and 0 bases at J, with 12 bases between. Germline V gene data show CDR1 as LGHNA and CDR2 as YSLEER. Study-level results: The authors offered the suggestion that each seasonal influenza vaccination recruits few new T cells.

The gene calls are TRBV4-3 and TRBJ1-3; D might be TRBD1 (6 bases). This clonotype originated in a man aged 45-65 years who received an inactivated influenza vaccine. The sample in question was PBMCs from blood, obtained 40 to 50 days after vaccination. The CDR3 coding sequence is TGCGCCAGCAGCCAAGATAGGACAGCGAGCTCTGGAAACACCATATATTTT. Protein: CASSQDRTASSGNTIYF.